This T cell receptor beta chain was sequenced for a study of T cell responses to AZD1222 COVID-19 vaccine. TCRdb's copy holds only in-frame clones and misses some; the assay was immunoSEQ multiplex PCR. The sample lists some 110,000 clones, 70% to 90% occurring once. The CDR3 contains 15 residues. The V and J ends lost 2 bases and 2 bases, in that order; junction bases with no gene match: 4. Germline-derived CDR1 and CDR2 are SGHTA and FQGNSA. This TCR was sampled from an adult who received the AZD1222 COVID-19 vaccine. The V and J genes are TRBV7-2 and TRBJ2-7; 9 nucleotides agree with TRBD2. The sample consisted of peripheral blood, taken 28 days after the second AZD1222 dose. DNA of the CDR3: TGTGCCAGCAGCTTATCTAGCGGGGATGCCTACGAGCAGTACTTC. Its translation: CASSLSSGDAYEQYF.